The clone carrying this TCR beta chain has ten or more counts. Investigators profiled TCR beta VDJ and CDR3 from genomic DNA template. Each CDR3 protein is one row after TCRdb ran MiXCR on the reads. The table has some 200,000 distinct CDR3 sequences, 40% to 55% seen once; the top ten hold 9.7%. This specimen belongs to a study of CD8+CD57+ T cells in acquired aplastic anemia. The wider study: On average, sorted CD4+ and CD8+ cells gave 2.5 to 4 ug of DNA.

The ends were cut back, 3 bases at V and 1 base at J, with 6 bases in the middle. This CDR3 spans 12 amino acids. Germline V CDR1 and CDR2: DFQATT, SNEGSKA (reference sequence). CD8+CD57+ cell expansion had been shown by flow cytometry in patients chosen for sequencing. The chain joins TRBV20-1 to TRBJ1-1, with unresolved D. Input material: sorted CD4+, CD8+, or CD8+CD57+ T cells (not recorded which) from PBMCs. The clonotype comes from a human donor with aplastic anemia. The CDR3: CSASQPNTEAFF. For the CDR3, the DNA is TGCAGTGCTAGTCAGCCGAACACTGAAGCTTTCTTT.